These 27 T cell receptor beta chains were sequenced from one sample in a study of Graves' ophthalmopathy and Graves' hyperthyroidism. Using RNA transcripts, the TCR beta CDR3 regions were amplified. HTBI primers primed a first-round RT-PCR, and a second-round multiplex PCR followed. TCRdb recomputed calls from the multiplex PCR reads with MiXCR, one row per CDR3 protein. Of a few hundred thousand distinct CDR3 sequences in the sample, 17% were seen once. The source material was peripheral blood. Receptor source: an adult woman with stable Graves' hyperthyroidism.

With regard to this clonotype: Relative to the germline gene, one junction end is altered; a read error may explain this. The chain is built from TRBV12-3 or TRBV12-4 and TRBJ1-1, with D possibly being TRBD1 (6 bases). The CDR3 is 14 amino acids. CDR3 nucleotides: TGTGCCAGCGGTTTATCAGGGGTTCGTACTGAAGCTTTCTTT. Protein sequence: CASGLSGVRTEAFF.

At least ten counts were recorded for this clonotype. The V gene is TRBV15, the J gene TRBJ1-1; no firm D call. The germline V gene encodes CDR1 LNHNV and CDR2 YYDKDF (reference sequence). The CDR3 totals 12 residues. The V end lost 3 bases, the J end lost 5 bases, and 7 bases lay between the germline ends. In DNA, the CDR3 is TGTGCCACCAGCAGCTACGATACTGAAGCTTTCTTT. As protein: CATSSYDTEAFF.

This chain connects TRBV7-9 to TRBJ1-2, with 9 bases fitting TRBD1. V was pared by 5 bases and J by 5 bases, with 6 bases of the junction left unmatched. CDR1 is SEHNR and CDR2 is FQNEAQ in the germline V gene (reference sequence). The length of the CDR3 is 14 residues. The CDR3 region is CASSVLQGAYGYTF. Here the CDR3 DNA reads TGTGCCAGCAGCGTCTTACAGGGGGCGTATGGCTACACCTTC.

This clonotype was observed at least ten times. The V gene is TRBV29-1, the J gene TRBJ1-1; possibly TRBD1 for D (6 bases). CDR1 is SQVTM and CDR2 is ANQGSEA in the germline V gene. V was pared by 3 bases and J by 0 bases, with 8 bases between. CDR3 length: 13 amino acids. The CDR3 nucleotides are TGCAGCGTTGACGGACAGCTGAACACTGAAGCTTTCTTT. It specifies CSVDGQLNTEAFF.

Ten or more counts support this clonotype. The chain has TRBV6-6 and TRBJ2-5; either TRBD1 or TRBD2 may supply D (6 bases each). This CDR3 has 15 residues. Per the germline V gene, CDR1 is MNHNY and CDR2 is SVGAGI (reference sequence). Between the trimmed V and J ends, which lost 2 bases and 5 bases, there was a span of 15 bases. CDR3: CASSYDRRAGETQYF. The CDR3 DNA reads TGTGCCAGCAGTTACGACAGGCGGGCGGGGGAGACCCAGTACTTC.

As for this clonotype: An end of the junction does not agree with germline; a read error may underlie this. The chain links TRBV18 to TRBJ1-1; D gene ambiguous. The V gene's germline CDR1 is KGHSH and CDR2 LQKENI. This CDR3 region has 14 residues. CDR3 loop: CASSPSIRDTEACF. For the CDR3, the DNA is TGTGCCAGCTCACCATCGATACGTGACACTGAAGCTTGCTTT. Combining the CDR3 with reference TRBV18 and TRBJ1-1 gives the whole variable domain NAGVMQNPRHLVRRRGQEARLRCSPMKGHSHVYWYRQLPEEGLKFMVYLQKENIIDESGMPKERFSAEFPKEGPSILRIQQVVRGDSAAYFCASSPSIRDTEACFGQGTRLTVV.

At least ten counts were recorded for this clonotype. The CDR3 DNA reads TGTGCCAGCAGCTTCATAGCGGGAGGGCTTGCCGGGGAGCTGTTTTTT. Residues: CASSFIAGGLAGELFF. The chain uses TRBV7-6 and TRBJ2-2; 11 bases match TRBD2. The V gene end was trimmed by 3 bases and the J gene end by 6 bases; junction bases not matched to a gene: 6. Germline loops: CDR1 SGHVS, CDR2 FNYEAQ. The CDR3 covers 16 residues. Supplemented by reference TRBV7-6 and TRBJ2-2, the full variable domain reads GAGVSQSPRYKVTKRGQDVALRCDPISGHVSLYWYRQALGQGPEFLTYFNYEAQQDKSGLPNDRFSAERPEGSISTLTIQRTEQRDSAMYRCASSFIAGGLAGELFFGEGSRLTVL.

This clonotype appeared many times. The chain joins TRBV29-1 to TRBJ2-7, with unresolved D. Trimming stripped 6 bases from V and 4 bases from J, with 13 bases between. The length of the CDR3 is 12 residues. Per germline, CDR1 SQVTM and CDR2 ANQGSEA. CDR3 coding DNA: TGCAGCGTCCCACGTCGGCCTTACGAGCAGTACTTC. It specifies CSVPRRPYEQYF.

DNA of the CDR3: TGTGCCAGCAGAATGGTTGACAGGTACCAGCCCCAGCATTTT. Translating it yields CASRMVDRYQPQHF. This chain links TRBV28 with TRBJ1-5; D is perhaps TRBD1 (6 bases). V was clipped by 6 bases and J by 7 bases, with 16 bases between them. Germline values: CDR1 MDHEN, CDR2 SYDVKM. The length of the CDR3 is 14 residues.

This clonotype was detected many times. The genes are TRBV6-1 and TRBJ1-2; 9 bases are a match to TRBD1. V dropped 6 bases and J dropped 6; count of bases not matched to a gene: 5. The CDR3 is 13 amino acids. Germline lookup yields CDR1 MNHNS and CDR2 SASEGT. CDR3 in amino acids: CASRGTGLHGYTF. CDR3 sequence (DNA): TGTGCCAGCAGGGGGACAGGGTTGCATGGCTACACCTTC.

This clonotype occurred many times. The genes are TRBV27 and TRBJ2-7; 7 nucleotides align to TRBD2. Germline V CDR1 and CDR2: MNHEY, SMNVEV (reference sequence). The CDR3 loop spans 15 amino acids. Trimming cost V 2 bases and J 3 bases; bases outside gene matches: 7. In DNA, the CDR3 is TGTGCCAGCAGTTTACTGGGAGGGAGGGTCTACGAGCAGTACTTC. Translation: CASSLLGGRVYEQYF.

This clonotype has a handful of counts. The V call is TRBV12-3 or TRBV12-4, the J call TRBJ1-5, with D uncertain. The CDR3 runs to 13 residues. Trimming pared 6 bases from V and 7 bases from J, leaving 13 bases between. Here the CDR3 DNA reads TGTGCCAGCAGCTATATAATAGGACAGCCCCAGCATTTT. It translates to CASSYIIGQPQHF.

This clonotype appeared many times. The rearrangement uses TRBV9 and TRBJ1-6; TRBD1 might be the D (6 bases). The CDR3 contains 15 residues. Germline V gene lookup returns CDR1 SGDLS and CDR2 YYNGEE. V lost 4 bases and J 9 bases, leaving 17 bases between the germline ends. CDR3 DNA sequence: TGTGCCAGCAGCCCTGGGGGGCCCTCAGGTTCACCCCTCCACTTT. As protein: CASSPGGPSGSPLHF.

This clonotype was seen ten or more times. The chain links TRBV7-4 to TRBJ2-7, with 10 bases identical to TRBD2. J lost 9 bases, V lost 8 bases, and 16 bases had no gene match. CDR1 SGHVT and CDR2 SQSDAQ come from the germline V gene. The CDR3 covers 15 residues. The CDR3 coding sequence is TGTGCCAGCCCCCTCGGGCTAGCGGGAGAGGTTGGGCAGTACTTC. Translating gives CASPLGLAGEVGQYF. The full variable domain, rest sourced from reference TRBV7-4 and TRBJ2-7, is GAGVSQSPRYKVAKRGRDVALRCDSISGHVTLYWYRQTLGQGSEVLTYSQSDAQRDKSGRPSGRFSAERPERSVSTLKIQRTEQGDSAVYLCASPLGLAGEVGQYFGPGTRLTVT.

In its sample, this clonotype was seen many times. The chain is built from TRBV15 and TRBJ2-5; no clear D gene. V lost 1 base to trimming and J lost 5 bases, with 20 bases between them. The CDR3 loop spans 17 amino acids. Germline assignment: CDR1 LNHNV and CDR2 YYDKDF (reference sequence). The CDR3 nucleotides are TGTGCCACCAGCAGAGTGTTGGGCAGTTTTACGTCGGAGACCCAGTACTTC. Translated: CATSRVLGSFTSETQYF.

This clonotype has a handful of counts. For the CDR3, the DNA is TGTGCCAGCAGCTTAGACCCCCCCGGGAGGCTTCGCTCTGGGGCCAACGTCCTGACTTTC. Amino acid sequence: CASSLDPPGRLRSGANVLTF. The J gene is TRBJ2-6, the V gene TRBV11-2; 7 nucleotides line up with TRBD2. CDR1 is SGHAT and CDR2 is FQNNGV in the germline V gene. The CDR3 covers 20 residues. After removal of 0 bases from V and 0 bases from J, the junction contained 11 bases not matched to a gene.

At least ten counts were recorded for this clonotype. CDR3 nucleotides: TGTGCCAGCAGAGCCCGACAGCCCAAACAGCCCCAGCATTTT. This sequence encodes CASRARQPKQPQHF. The chain employs TRBV2 and TRBJ1-5; possible D gene TRBD1, 5 bases. The V end lost 6 bases, the J end lost 7 bases, and 16 bases lay between the germline ends. There are 14 residues in the CDR3. Germline CDR1 is SNHLY and CDR2 is FYNNEI.

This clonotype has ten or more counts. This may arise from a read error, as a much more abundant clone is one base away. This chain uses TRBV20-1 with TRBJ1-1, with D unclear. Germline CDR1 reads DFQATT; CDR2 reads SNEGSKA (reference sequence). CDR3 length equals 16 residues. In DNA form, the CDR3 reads TGCAGTGCTAGAGTTACGGGATCGGCATTTAACACTGAAGTTTTCTTT. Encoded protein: CSARVTGSAFNTEVFF.

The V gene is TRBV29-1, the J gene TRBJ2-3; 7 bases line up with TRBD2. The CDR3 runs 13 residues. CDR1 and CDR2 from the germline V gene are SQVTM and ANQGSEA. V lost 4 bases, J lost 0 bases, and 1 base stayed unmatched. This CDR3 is CSVVAGSTDTQYF. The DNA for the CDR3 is TGCAGCGTTGTAGCGGGTAGCACAGATACGCAGTATTTT.

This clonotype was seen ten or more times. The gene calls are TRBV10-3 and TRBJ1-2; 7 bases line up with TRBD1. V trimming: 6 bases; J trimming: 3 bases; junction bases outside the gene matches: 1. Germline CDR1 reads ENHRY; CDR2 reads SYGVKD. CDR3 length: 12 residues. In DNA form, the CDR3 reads TGTGCCATCAGCGGACAGGACTATGGCTACACCTTC. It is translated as CAISGQDYGYTF.

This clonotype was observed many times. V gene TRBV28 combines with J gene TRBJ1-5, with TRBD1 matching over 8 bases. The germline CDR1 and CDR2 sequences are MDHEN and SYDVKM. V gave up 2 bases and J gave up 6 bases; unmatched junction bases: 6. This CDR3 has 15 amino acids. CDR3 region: CASSLVSGGGQPQHF. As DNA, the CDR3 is TGTGCCAGCAGTTTAGTTTCAGGGGGCGGTCAGCCCCAGCATTTT.

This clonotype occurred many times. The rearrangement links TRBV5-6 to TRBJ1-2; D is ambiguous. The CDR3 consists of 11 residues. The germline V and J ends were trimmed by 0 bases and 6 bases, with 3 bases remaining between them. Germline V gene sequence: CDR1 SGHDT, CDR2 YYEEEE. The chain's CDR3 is CASSLEDGYTF. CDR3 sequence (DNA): TGTGCCAGCAGCTTGGAGGATGGCTACACCTTC.

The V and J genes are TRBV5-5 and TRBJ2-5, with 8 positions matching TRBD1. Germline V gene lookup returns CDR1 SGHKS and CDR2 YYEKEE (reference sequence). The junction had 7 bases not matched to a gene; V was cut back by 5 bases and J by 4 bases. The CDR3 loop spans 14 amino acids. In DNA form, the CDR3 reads TGTGCCAGCAGTTGGACAGGGCTCCGAGAGACCCAGTACTTC. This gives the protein CASSWTGLRETQYF.

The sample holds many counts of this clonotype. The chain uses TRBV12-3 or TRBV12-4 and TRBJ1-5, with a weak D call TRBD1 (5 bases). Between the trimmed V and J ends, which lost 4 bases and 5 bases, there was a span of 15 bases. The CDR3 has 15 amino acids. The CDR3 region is CASSSRTNRDQPQHF. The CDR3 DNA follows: TGTGCCAGCAGTTCCCGGACAAATCGTGATCAGCCCCAGCATTTT.

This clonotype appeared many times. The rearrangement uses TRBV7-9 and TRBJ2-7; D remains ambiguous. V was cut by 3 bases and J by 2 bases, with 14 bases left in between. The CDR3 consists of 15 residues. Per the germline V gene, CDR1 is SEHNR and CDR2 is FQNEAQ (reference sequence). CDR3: CASSFLRGTPYEQYF. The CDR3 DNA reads TGTGCCAGCAGCTTTCTCAGAGGAACCCCCTACGAGCAGTACTTC. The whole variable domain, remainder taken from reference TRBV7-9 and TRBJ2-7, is DTGVSQNPRHKITKRGQNVTFRCDPISEHNRLYWYRQTLGQGPEFLTYFQNEAQLEKSRLLSDRFSAERPKGSFSTLEIQRTEQGDSAMYLCASSFLRGTPYEQYFGPGTRLTVT.

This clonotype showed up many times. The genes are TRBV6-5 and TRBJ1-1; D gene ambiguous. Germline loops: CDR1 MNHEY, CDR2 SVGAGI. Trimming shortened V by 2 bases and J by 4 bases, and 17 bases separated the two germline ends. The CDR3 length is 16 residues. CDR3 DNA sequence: TGTGCCAGCAGTTACGCCCAGCGAGTAGGCCGCACTGAAGCTTTCTTT. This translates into CASSYAQRVGRTEAFF.

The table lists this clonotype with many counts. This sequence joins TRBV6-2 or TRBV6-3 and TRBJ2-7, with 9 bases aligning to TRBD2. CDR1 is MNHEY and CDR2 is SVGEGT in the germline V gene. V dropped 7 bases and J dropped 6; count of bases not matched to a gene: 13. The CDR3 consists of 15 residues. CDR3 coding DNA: TGTGCCAGCACGGTGGCTAGCGGGACACTGGGCGAGCAGTACTTC. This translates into CASTVASGTLGEQYF.